One sample yielded the 28 T cell receptor beta chains listed below, sequenced in a study of OX40 agonist ivuxolimab in advanced cancers. The table came from immunoSEQ multiplex PCR; TCRdb's copy has only in-frame clones and leaves some out. The table records some 94,000 clones, more than 85% of them present only once. The sequencing here drew on CD4+ or CD8+ T cells sorted from blood, taken in a trial of the OX40 agonist ivuxolimab. The receptors shown here come from an adult with an advanced solid tumor such as melanoma, head and neck, liver or kidney cancer.

The rearrangement uses TRBV28 and TRBJ1-3; no reliable D call. CDR1 and CDR2 (germline): MDHEN, SYDVKM. The CDR3 runs to 14 residues. The V end lost 3 bases, the J end lost 0 bases, and 6 bases lay between the germline ends. In DNA form, the CDR3 reads TGTGCCAGCAGTTTTATCCTCTCTGGAAACACCATATATTTT. This gives the protein CASSFILSGNTIYF.

This clone was recorded a few times. V gene TRBV21-1 combines with J gene TRBJ1-4. TRBV21-1 is given as a pseudogene. CDR3 length: 13 residues. The CDR3 bases are TGTGCGATAAGGAACTTACTGTGGGAAAAACTGTTTTTT. This gives the protein CAIRNLLWEKLFF.

The rearrangement links TRBV27 to TRBJ1-1; TRBD1 matches at 8 bases. Trimming removed 9 bases from V and 5 bases from J; junction bases left unmatched: 8. The CDR3 runs 13 residues. The germline V gene encodes CDR1 MNHEY and CDR2 SMNVEV (reference sequence). CDR3: CASSTGGMTEAFF. DNA of the CDR3: TGTGCCAGTTCAACAGGGGGAATGACTGAAGCTTTCTTT.

The chain carries TRBV11-2 and TRBJ2-5; perhaps TRBD2 as D (6 bases). The CDR3 length is 14 residues. V was cut by 5 bases and J by 1 base, with 11 bases left in between. Looked up from germline, CDR1 is SGHAT and CDR2 is FQNNGV. The CDR3 coding sequence is TGTGCCAGCAGCCCCGGGGGTACCCAAGAGACCCAGTACTTC. Protein sequence: CASSPGGTQETQYF. Variable domain in full (rest from reference TRBV11-2 and TRBJ2-5): EAGVAQSPRYKIIEKRQSVAFWCNPISGHATLYWYQQILGQGPKLLIQFQNNGVVDDSQLPKDRFSAERLKGVDSTLKIQPAKLEDSAVYLCASSPGGTQETQYFGPGTRLLVL.

This chain connects TRBV7-9 to TRBJ2-3, with TRBD2 matching 9 bases. Losses at the gene ends were 5 bases for V and 6 bases for J; bases not matched to a gene: 9. The CDR3 length is 15 residues. Germline CDR1 reads SEHNR; CDR2 reads FQNEAQ (reference sequence). The CDR3 sequence is CASSGPGTSYDTQYF. The CDR3 nucleotides read TGTGCCAGCAGCGGACCCGGGACTAGCTATGATACGCAGTATTTT.

The chain joins TRBV9 to TRBJ2-2, with 8 bases fitting TRBD1. CDR3 length equals 15 residues. V gave up 4 bases and J gave up 3 bases; unmatched junction bases: 5. Germline V lookup: CDR1 SGDLS, CDR2 YYNGEE. The CDR3, as DNA: TGTGCCAGCAGCAGACAGGGGTTAGACACCGGGGAGCTGTTTTTT. It codes for CASSRQGLDTGELFF.

V usage is TRBV2 and J usage is TRBJ2-5; D is tentatively TRBD1 or TRBD2 (6 bases each). The CDR3 length is 16 residues. With 5 bases removed from V and 4 bases from J, the gap between germline ends came to 20 bases. Germline CDR1 and CDR2: SNHLY and FYNNEI. The CDR3 here is CASSPAWGARRETQYF. The CDR3 region has the DNA TGTGCCAGCAGTCCTGCCTGGGGGGCGCGGCGAGAGACCCAGTACTTC.

The V gene is TRBV4-3, the J gene TRBJ2-3, with D possibly TRBD2 on 6 matching bases. Germline values: CDR1 LGHNA, CDR2 YSLEER. V lost 0 bases, J lost 6 bases, and 10 bases lay in between. CDR3 size: 14 residues. CDR3 sequence reads: CASSQEASADTQYF. The CDR3 DNA is TGCGCCAGCAGCCAAGAGGCTAGCGCGGATACGCAGTATTTT.

V and J are TRBV29-1 and TRBJ1-2; D is undetermined. Trimming took 6 bases from V and 0 from J, leaving 8 bases between them. The germline V gene encodes CDR1 SQVTM and CDR2 ANQGSEA. This CDR3 contains 12 residues. CDR3 DNA sequence: TGCAGCGTCCAAGGAGCTAACTATGGCTACACCTTC. Residues: CSVQGANYGYTF. Supplemented by reference TRBV29-1 and TRBJ1-2, the full variable domain reads SAVISQKPSRDICQRGTSLTIQCQVDSQVTMMFWYRQQPGQSLTLIATANQGSEATYESGFVIDKFPISRPNLTFSTLTVSNMSPEDSSIYLCSVQGANYGYTFGSGTRLTVV.

This clone has ten or more counts. This chain connects TRBV6-5 to TRBJ1-4; D call uncertain. V dropped 2 bases and J dropped 1 base, with 8 bases sitting between them. Germline V CDR1 and CDR2: MNHEY, SVGAGI. The CDR3 covers 15 residues. For the CDR3, the DNA is TGTGCCAGCAGTTACGACGAAGGAACTAATGAAAAACTGTTTTTT. It yields the protein CASSYDEGTNEKLFF.

This chain joins TRBV18 and TRBJ1-2; a weak D match, TRBD1 (6 bases). This CDR3 comprises 13 residues. The V end lost 4 bases, the J end lost 4 bases, and 10 bases lay between the germline ends. CDR1 KGHSH and CDR2 LQKENI come from the germline V gene. The CDR3 spells CASSLGGTYGYTF. CDR3 DNA: TGTGCCAGCTCACTGGGGGGCACCTATGGCTACACCTTC.

This clone was counted a single time. The V call is TRBV29-1, the J call TRBJ1-2; 10 bases line up with TRBD1. The CDR3 runs 12 residues. The ends lost 4 bases at V and 8 bases at J; junction bases unmatched: 4. CDR1 and CDR2 (germline): SQVTM, ANQGSEA. As DNA, the CDR3 is TGCAGCGTTGTAAGGGACAGGGGCGGCTACACCTTC. It encodes CSVVRDRGGYTF.

This chain joins TRBV14 and TRBJ1-3, with D possibly TRBD1 on 5 matching bases. This CDR3 is built from 14 residues. The germline gives CDR1 SGHDN, CDR2 FVKESK. The V end lost 4 bases, the J end lost 2 bases, and 9 bases lay between the germline ends. CDR3 in DNA: TGTGCCAGCAGCCGGGGCAGGGCTGGAAACACCATATATTTT. This encodes CASSRGRAGNTIYF.

This chain joins TRBV29-1 and TRBJ2-1, with 7 bases identical to TRBD1. The J segment lost 5 bases and the V segment lost 6 bases, leaving 13 bases of the junction unmatched. This CDR3 comprises 15 residues. Looked up from germline, CDR1 is SQVTM and CDR2 is ANQGSEA. Written as DNA, the CDR3 is TGCAGCGTGCTCCGGGACAGCGATCAAGACAATGAGCAGTTCTTC. Protein sequence: CSVLRDSDQDNEQFF.

This sequence joins TRBV28 and TRBJ1-5; 7 nucleotides align to TRBD1. V trimming: 2 bases; J trimming: 5 bases; junction bases outside the gene matches: 6. The CDR3 is 15 amino acids. Germline V lookup: CDR1 MDHEN, CDR2 SYDVKM. The CDR3 region has the DNA TGTGCCAGCAGTTTAGACAGGGATGACGATCAGCCCCAGCATTTT. It is translated as CASSLDRDDDQPQHF.

The chain joins TRBV2 to TRBJ1-1; D is ambiguous. The V and J ends lost 0 bases and 4 bases respectively, with 15 bases between them. CDR1 is SNHLY and CDR2 is FYNNEI in the germline V gene. The CDR3 is made up of 16 amino acids. The chain's CDR3 is CASSEALHRPSTEAFF. DNA of the CDR3: TGTGCCAGCAGTGAAGCGCTTCACCGGCCGTCCACTGAAGCTTTCTTT. The variable domain in full, with the rest retrieved from reference TRBV2 and TRBJ1-1, is EPEVTQTPSHQVTQMGQEVILRCVPISNHLYFYWYRQILGQKVEFLVSFYNNEISEKSEIFDDQFSVERPDGSNFTLKIRSTKLEDSAMYFCASSEALHRPSTEAFFGQGTRLTVV.

J is TRBJ1-2 and V is TRBV5-4; TRBD1 agrees at 8 bases. This CDR3 comprises 17 residues. Per germline, CDR1 SGHNT and CDR2 YYREEE (reference sequence). The V segment lost 0 bases and the J segment 6 bases; nucleotides outside the gene matches: 13. CDR3 sequence reads: CASSLAPLTGDVDGYTF. In DNA form, the CDR3 reads TGTGCCAGCAGCTTGGCCCCCCTGACAGGGGATGTCGATGGCTACACCTTC.

The rearrangement links TRBV7-8 to TRBJ1-2; D possibly corresponds to TRBD1 (6 bases). V lost 1 base and J 3 bases, leaving 12 bases between the germline ends. The CDR3 has 15 residues. CDR1 and CDR2 (germline): SGHVS, FQNEAQ. In nucleotides, the CDR3 is TGTGCCAGCAGCTTAGGGGCAGGGGCTGACTATGGCTACACCTTC. Residues: CASSLGAGADYGYTF.

The chain couples TRBV4-2 to TRBJ2-7; TRBD2 aligns across 7 bases. The ends lost 3 bases at V and 5 bases at J; junction bases unmatched: 7. CDR1 is LGHNA and CDR2 is YNFKEQ in the germline V gene. The CDR3 extends over 14 amino acids. CDR3: CASSQAASGDEQYF. The CDR3 region has the DNA TGTGCCAGCAGCCAGGCAGCTAGCGGAGACGAGCAGTACTTC.

The V gene is TRBV6-5, the J gene TRBJ2-7; TRBD1 aligns across 8 bases. Trimming took 2 bases from V and 4 from J; bases not matched to a gene: 4. CDR3 length: 14 amino acids. Germline lookup yields CDR1 MNHEY and CDR2 SVGAGI. This chain's CDR3 is CASSYAHRGYEQYF. The CDR3 nucleotides read TGTGCCAGCAGTTACGCCCACAGGGGGTACGAGCAGTACTTC.

This chain joins TRBV28 and TRBJ1-5; D remains unclear. Germline assignment: CDR1 MDHEN and CDR2 SYDVKM. This CDR3 is 17 amino acids long. V lost 4 bases, J lost 3 bases, and 19 bases lay in between. CDR3 sequence reads: CASSSVVGVGNNQPQHF. CDR3 bases: TGTGCCAGCAGTTCAGTTGTGGGAGTAGGTAACAATCAGCCCCAGCATTTT.

The chain joins TRBV20-1 to TRBJ2-7; no firm D call. The CDR3 is 11 amino acids. Germline CDR1 reads DFQATT; CDR2 reads SNEGSKA (reference sequence). V lost 5 bases, J lost 9 bases, and 14 bases lay in between. In nucleotides, the CDR3 is TGCAGTGCTGAGGCAGAAATGGGGCAGTACTTC. It yields the protein CSAEAEMGQYF.

In the case of this clone: Mismatch with germline at one junction end may stem from a read error. CDR3: CASSFFYWAGVTGGQFVF. For the CDR3, the DNA is TGTGCCAGCAGCTTCTTCTACTGGGCCGGGGTCACAGGAGGCCAATTCGTCTTC. This chain joins TRBV11-2 and TRBJ2-1, with D perhaps TRBD1 or TRBD2 (5 bases each). CDR3 length: 18 amino acids. Germline V lookup: CDR1 SGHAT, CDR2 FQNNGV.

The chain is built from TRBV19 and TRBJ1-1; the D gene is possibly TRBD1 (6 bases). The CDR3 spans 15 residues. V was clipped by 1 base and J by 2 bases, with 11 bases between them. Germline loops: CDR1 LNHDA, CDR2 SQIVND (reference sequence). The CDR3 sequence: CASSIGPGGNTEAFF. The CDR3 nucleotides read TGTGCCAGTAGTATAGGTCCCGGGGGCAACACTGAAGCTTTCTTT. Full variable domain (rest looked up from reference TRBV19 and TRBJ1-1): DGGITQSPKYLFRKEGQNVTLSCEQNLNHDAMYWYRQDPGQGLRLIYYSQIVNDFQKGDIAEGYSVSREKKESFPLTVTSAQKNPTAFYLCASSIGPGGNTEAFFGQGTRLTVV.

This clone was recorded once. The genes are TRBV29-1 and TRBJ1-2, with unresolved D. Germline V gene data show CDR1 as SQVTM and CDR2 as ANQGSEA. The V end was cut by 8 bases, the J end by 4 bases, with 14 bases between. The CDR3 consists of 12 residues. This CDR3 reads CSFAGVSYGYTF. The CDR3 DNA reads as TGCAGCTTCGCTGGGGTGAGCTATGGCTACACCTTC.

The V call is TRBV28, the J call TRBJ2-3; tentatively, D is TRBD2 (5 bases). Germline values: CDR1 MDHEN, CDR2 SYDVKM. This CDR3 is built from 15 residues. Trimming removed 4 bases at V and 2 bases at J, with 13 bases between. The CDR3 DNA is TGTGCCAGCAGTTGGGAGTCTGTGAACACAGATACGCAGTATTTT. It encodes CASSWESVNTDTQYF.

V gene TRBV4-3 combines with J gene TRBJ2-2; D might be TRBD1 or TRBD2, each matching 5 bases. Trimming stripped 1 base from V and 6 bases from J, with 12 bases between. This CDR3 spans 15 amino acids. CDR1 and CDR2 (germline): LGHNA, YSLEER. In DNA, the CDR3 is TGCGCCAGCAGCCAAGGTTACACGGGGCCCGGGGAGCTGTTTTTT. It translates to CASSQGYTGPGELFF.

The chain carries TRBV19 and TRBJ2-5; TRBD1 aligns across 12 bases. The J call may be wrong; the DNA end is better matched by TRBJ2-7. The CDR3 contains 16 residues. Looked up from germline, CDR1 is LNHDA and CDR2 is SQIVND (reference sequence). The CDR3 reads CASSIGLGTGGHEQYF. The DNA of the CDR3 is TGTGCCAGTAGTATAGGACTCGGGACAGGGGGCCACGAGCAGTACTTC.